The clone carrying this T cell receptor (beta chain) was observed a single time. The source of the sample is a study of blood T cell repertoires in COVID-19. The wider study: Sources were T cells, B-cell-depleted T cells, or PBMCs; the material itself was cDNA or gDNA.

Clones were read by immunoSEQ multiplex PCR, and TCRdb kept only the in-frame ones, dropping some. The sample has about 180,000 clones, about three quarters seen once. Sequenced sample: peripheral blood. The sequence derives from a woman aged 70-85 years with acute or convalescent COVID-19.

CDR3 amino acids: CASSLTTSGSLETQYF. Written as DNA, the CDR3 is TGCGCCAGCAGCTTGACGACTAGCGGGAGTTTGGAGACCCAGTACTTC. The genes are TRBV5-1 and TRBJ2-5; 12 positions agree with TRBD2. This CDR3 spans 16 amino acids. Trimming took 1 base from V and 5 from J; bases not matched to a gene: 6. CDR1 and CDR2 from the germline V gene are SGHRS and YFSETQ.